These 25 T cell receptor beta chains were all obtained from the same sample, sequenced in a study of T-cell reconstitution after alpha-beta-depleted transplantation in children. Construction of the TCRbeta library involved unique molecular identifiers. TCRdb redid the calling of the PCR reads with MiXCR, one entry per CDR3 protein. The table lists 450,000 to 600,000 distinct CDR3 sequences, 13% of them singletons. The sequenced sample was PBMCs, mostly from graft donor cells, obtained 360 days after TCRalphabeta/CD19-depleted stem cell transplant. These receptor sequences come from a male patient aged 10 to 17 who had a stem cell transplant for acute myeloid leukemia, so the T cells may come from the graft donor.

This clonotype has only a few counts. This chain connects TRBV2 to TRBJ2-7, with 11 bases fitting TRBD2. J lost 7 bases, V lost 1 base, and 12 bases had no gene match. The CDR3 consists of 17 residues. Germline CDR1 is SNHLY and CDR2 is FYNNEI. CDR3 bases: TGTGCCAGCAGTGAAGGTCCACAGGTAGCGGGAGGGCGGGAGCAGTACTTC. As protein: CASSEGPQVAGGREQYF.

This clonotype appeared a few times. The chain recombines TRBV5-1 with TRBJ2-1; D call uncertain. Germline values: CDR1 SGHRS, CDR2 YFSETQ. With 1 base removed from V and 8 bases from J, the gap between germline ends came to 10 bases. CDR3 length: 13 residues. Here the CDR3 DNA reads TGCGCCAGCAGCTTGTGGGATTTGTATGAGCAGTTCTTC. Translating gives CASSLWDLYEQFF.

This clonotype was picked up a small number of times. CDR3 DNA: TGCAGCGTCCTCCCACCAGGATACACCGGGGAGCTGTTTTTT. This encodes CSVLPPGYTGELFF. V gene TRBV29-1 combines with J gene TRBJ2-2; D not resolved. The CDR3 is 14 residues long. Trimming stripped 6 bases from V and 3 bases from J, with 14 bases between. Germline CDR1 SQVTM, CDR2 ANQGSEA.

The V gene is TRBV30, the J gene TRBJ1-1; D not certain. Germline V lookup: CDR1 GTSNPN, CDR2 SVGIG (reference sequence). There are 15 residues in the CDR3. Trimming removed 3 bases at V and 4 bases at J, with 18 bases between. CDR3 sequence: CAWRHRDFRSTEAFF. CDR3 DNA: TGTGCCTGGAGGCATCGGGATTTCAGAAGCACTGAAGCTTTCTTT. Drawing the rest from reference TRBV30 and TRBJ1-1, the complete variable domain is SQTIHQWPATLVQPVGSPLSLECTVEGTSNPNLYWYRQAAGRGLQLLFYSVGIGQISSEVPQNLSASRPQDRQFILSSKKLLLSDSGFYLCAWRHRDFRSTEAFFGQGTRLTVV.

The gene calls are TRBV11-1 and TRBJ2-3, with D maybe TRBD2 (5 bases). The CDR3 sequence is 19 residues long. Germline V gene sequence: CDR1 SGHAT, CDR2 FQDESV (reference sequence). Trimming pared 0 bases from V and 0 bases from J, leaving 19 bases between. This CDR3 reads CASSLAWRPGITSTDTQYF. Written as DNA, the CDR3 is TGTGCCAGCAGCTTAGCTTGGAGACCGGGAATAACTAGCACAGATACGCAGTATTTT.

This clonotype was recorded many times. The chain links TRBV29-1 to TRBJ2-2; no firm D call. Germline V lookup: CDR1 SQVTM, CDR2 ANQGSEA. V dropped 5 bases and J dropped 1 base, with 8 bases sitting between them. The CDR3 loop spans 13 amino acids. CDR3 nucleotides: TGCAGCGTTCAACAGCAGAACACCGGGGAGCTGTTTTTT. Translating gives CSVQQQNTGELFF.

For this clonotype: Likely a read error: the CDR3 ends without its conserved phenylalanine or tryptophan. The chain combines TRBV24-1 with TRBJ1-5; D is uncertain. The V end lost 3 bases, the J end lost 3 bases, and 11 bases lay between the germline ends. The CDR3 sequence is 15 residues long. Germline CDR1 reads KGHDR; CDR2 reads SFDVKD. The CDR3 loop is CATSDASGNNQPQHS. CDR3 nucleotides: TGTGCCACCAGTGATGCCTCGGGGAACAATCAGCCCCAGCATTCT.

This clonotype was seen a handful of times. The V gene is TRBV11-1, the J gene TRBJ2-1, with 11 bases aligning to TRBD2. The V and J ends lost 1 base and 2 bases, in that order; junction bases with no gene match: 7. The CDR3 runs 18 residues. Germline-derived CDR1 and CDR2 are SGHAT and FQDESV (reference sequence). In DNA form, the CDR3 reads TGTGCCAGCAGCTTAGGGGGACTAGCGGAACAACCCTACAATGAGCAGTTCTTC. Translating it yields CASSLGGLAEQPYNEQFF.

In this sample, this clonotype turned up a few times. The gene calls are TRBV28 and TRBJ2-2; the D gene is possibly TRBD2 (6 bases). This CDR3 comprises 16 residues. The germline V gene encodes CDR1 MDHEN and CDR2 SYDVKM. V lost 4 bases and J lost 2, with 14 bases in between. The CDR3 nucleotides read TGTGCCAGCAGTTGGGGCGGGATTCCAAACACCGGGGAGCTGTTTTTT. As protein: CASSWGGIPNTGELFF.

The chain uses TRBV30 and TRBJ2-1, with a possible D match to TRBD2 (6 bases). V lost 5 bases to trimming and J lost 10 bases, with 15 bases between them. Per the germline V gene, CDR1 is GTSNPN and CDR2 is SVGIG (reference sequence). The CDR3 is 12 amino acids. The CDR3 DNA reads TGTGCCTGGGTAAGAGGGACTCTCGAGCAGTTCTTC. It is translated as CAWVRGTLEQFF. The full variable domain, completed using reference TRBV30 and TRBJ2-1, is SQTIHQWPATLVQPVGSPLSLECTVEGTSNPNLYWYRQAAGRGLQLLFYSVGIGQISSEVPQNLSASRPQDRQFILSSKKLLLSDSGFYLCAWVRGTLEQFFGPGTRLTVL.

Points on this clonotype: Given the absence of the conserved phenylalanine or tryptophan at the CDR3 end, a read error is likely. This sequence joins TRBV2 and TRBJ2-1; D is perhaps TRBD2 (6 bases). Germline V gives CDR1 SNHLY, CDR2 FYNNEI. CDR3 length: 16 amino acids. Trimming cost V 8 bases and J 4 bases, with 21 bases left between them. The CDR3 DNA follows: TGTGCCAGCCTGGGAATCAGTCGCGGGATGTACAATGAGCAGTTCTGC. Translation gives CASLGISRGMYNEQFC.

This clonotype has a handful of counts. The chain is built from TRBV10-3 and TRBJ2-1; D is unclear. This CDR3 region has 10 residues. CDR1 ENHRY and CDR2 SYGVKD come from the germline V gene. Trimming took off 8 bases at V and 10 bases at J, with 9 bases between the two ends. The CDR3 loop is CAIGIMEQFF. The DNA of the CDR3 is TGTGCCATCGGGATCATGGAGCAGTTCTTC.

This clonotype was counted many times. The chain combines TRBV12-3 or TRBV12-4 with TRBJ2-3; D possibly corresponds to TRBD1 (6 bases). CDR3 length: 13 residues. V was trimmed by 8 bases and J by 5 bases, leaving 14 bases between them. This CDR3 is CASGDRDKDTQYF. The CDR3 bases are TGTGCCAGCGGAGACCGGGACAAAGATACGCAGTATTTT.

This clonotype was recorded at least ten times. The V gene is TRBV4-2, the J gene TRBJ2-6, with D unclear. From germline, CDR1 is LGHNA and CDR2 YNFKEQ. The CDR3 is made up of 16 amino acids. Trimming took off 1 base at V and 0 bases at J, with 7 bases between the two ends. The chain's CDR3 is CASSQGPLSGANVLTF. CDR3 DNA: TGTGCCAGCAGCCAAGGACCCCTCTCTGGGGCCAACGTCCTGACTTTC.

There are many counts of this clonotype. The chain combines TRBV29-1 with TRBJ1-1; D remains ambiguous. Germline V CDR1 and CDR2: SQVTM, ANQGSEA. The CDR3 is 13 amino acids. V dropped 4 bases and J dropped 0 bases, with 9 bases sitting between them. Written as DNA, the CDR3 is TGCAGCGTTGTAAACAGATTGAACACTGAAGCTTTCTTT. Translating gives CSVVNRLNTEAFF.

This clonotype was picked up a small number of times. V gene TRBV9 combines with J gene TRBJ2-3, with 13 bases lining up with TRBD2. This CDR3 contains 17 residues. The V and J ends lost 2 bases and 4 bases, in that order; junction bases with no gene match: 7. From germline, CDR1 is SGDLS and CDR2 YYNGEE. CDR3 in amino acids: CASSVGGLAGDSDTQYF. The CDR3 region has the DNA TGTGCCAGCAGCGTTGGAGGACTAGCGGGAGATTCAGATACGCAGTATTTT.

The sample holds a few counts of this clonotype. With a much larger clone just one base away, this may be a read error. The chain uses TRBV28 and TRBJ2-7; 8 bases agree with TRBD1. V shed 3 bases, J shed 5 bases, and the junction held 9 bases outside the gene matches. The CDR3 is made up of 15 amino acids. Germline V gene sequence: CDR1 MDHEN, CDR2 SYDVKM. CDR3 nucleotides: TGTGCCAGCAGTTTTTCCCAGGGGGCTGCGCACGAGCAGTACTTC. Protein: CASSFSQGAAHEQYF. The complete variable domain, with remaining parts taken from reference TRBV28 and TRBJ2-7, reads DVKVTQSSRYLVKRTGEKVFLECVQDMDHENMFWYRQDPGLGLRLIYFSYDVKMKEKGDIPEGYSVSREKKERFSLILESASTNQTSMYLCASSFSQGAAHEQYFGPGTRLTVT.

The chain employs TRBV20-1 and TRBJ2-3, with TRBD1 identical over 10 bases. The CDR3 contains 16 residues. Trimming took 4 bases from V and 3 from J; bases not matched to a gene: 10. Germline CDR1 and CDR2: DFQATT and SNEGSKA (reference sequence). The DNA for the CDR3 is TGCAGTGCTACGGTTGGGACAGGGGCCGGGACAGATACGCAGTATTTT. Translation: CSATVGTGAGTDTQYF.

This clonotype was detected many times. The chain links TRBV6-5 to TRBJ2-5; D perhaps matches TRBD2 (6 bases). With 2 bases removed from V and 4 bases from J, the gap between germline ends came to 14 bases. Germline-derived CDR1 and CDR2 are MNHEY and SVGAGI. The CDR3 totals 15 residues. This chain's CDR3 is CASSYSRARGETQYF. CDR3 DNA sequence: TGTGCCAGCAGTTACAGTAGGGCGCGGGGAGAGACCCAGTACTTC.

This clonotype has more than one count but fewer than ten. CDR3: CATSREAPTWDRGETQYF. DNA for the CDR3: TGTGCCACCAGCAGAGAGGCCCCCACGTGGGATAGAGGAGAGACCCAGTACTTC. The genes are TRBV15 and TRBJ2-5; D is ambiguous. V lost 0 bases, J lost 4 bases, and 21 bases lay in between. CDR3 length equals 18 residues. Germline CDR1 reads LNHNV; CDR2 reads YYDKDF (reference sequence).

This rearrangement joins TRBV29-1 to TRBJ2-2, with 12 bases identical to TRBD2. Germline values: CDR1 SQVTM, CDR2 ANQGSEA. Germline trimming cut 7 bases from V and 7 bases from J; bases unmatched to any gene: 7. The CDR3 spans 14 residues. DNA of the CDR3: TGCAGCGGCCGACTAGCGGGAGAAGGCGGGGAGCTGTTTTTT. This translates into CSGRLAGEGGELFF.

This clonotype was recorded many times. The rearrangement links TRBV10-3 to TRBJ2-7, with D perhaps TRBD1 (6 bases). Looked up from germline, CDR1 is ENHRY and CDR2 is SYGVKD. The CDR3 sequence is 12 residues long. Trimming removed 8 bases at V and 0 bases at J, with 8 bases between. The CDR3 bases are TGTGCCATCGGACAGAGCTCCTACGAGCAGTACTTC. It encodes CAIGQSSYEQYF.

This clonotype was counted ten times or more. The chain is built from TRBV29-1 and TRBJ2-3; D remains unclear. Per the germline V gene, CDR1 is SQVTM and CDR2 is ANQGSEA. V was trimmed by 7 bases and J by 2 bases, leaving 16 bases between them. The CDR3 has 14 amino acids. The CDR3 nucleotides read TGCAGCGCCTCGCTCGGGCTTCTCACAGATACGCAGTATTTT. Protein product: CSASLGLLTDTQYF.

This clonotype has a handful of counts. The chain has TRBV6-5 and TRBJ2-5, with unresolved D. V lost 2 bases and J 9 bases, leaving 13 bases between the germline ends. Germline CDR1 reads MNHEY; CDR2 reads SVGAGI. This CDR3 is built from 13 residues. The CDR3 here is CASSYGSPMAQYF. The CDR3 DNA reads TGTGCCAGCAGTTACGGTTCCCCAATGGCCCAGTACTTC.

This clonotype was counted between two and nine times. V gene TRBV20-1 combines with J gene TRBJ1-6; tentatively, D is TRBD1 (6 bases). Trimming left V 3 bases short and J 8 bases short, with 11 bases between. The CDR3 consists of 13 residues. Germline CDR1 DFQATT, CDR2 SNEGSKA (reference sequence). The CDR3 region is CSASNRVDSPLHF. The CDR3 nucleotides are TGCAGTGCTAGTAACAGGGTTGATTCACCCCTCCACTTT.